This T cell receptor (beta chain) was captured in a study of neurological immune-mediated disorders. CDR1 is SGDLS and CDR2 is YYNGEE in the germline V gene. V shed 3 bases and J 3 bases; nucleotides not matched to a gene: 2. The CDR3 totals 15 residues. Indicated time point: longitudinal time-point 2. This clonotype was detected ten times or more. Each CDR3 protein gets one entry after TCRdb re-called the 5' RACE reads with MiXCR. The sample lists approximately 89,000 distinct CDR3 sequences, approximately 13% seen once, with approximately 5% in the top ten. The rearrangement uses TRBV9 and TRBJ2-5; 13 bases match TRBD2. The sample comprised PBMCs. The clonotype was recovered from a female donor with HTLV-1-associated myelopathy (HAM/TSP). In nucleotides, the CDR3 is TGTGCCAGCAGCGACGGGACTAGCGGGGAAGAGACCCAGTACTTC. This codes for CASSDGTSGEETQYF.